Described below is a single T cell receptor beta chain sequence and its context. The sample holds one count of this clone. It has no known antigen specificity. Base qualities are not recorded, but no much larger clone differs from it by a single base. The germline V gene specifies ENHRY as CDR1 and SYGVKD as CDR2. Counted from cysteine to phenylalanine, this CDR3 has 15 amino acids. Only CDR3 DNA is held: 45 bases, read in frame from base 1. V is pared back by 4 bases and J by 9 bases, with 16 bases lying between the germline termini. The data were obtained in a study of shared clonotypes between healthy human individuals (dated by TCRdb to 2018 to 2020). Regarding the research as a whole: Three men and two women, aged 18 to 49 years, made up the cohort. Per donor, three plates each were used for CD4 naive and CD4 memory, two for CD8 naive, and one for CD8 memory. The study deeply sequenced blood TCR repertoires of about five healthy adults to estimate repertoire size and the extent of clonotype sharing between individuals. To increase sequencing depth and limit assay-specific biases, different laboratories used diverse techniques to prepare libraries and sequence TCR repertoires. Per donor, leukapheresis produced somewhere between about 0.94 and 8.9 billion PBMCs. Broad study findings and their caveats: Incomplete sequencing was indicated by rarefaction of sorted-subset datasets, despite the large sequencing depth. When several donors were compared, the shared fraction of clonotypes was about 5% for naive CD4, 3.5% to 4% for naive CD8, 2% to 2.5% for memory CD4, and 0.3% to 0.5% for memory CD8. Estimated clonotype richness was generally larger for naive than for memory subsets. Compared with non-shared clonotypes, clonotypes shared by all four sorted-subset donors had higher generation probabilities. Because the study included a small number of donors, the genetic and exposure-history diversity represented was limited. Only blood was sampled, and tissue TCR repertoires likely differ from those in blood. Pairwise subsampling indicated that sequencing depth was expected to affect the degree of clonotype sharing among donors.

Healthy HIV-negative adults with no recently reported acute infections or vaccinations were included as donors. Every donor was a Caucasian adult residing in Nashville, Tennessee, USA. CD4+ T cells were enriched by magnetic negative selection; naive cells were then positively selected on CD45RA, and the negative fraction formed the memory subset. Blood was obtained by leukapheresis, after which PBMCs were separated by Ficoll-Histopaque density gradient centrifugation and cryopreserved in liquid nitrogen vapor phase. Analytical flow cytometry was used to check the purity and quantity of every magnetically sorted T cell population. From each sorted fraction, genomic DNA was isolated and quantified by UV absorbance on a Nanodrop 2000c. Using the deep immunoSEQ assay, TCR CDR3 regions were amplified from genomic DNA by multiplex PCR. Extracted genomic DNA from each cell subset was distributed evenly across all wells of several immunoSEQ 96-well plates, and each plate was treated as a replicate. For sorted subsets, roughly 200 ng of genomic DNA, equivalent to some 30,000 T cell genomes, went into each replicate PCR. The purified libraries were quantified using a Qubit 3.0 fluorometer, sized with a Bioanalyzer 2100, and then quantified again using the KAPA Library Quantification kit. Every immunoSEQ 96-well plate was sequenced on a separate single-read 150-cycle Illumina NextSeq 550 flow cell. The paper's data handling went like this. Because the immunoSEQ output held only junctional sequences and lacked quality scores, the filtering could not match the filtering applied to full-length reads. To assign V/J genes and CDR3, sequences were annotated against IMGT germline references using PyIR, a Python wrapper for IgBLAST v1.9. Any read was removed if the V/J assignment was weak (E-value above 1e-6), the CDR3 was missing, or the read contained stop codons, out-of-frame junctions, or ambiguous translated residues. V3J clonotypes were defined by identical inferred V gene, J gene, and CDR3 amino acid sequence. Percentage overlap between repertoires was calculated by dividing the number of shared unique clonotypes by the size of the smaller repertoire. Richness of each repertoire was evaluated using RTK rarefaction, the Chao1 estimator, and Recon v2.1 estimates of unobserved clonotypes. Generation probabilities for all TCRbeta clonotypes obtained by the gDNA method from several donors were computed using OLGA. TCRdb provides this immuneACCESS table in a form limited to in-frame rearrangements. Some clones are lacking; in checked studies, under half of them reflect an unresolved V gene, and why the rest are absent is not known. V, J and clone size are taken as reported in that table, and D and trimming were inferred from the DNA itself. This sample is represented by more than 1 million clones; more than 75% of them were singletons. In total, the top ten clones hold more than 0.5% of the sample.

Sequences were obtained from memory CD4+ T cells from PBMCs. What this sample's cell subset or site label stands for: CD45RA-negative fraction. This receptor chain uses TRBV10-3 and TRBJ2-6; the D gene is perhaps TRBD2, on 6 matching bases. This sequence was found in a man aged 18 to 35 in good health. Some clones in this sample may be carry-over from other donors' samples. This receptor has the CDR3 CAISAGGTRNNVLTF. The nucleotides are TGTGCCATCAGTGCCGGAGGGACCCGGAACAACGTCCTGACTTTC.